This T cell receptor (beta chain) came from a study of T cells in localized non-small cell lung cancer. Here immunoSEQ multiplex PCR was the method, and the copy in TCRdb shows in-frame clones only, minus some. Here the sample spans roughly 58,000 clones, about four fifths being singletons. This CDR3 comprises 13 residues. Per the germline V gene, CDR1 is SGHNT and CDR2 is YENEEA. The V end lost 3 bases, the J end lost 7 bases, and 9 bases lay between the germline ends. The material was PBMCs, obtained before any cancer treatment. This clonotype was sampled from a man aged 35 to 70 with stage II lung adenocarcinoma. The rearrangement uses TRBV11-3 and TRBJ2-2; D gene unclear. CDR3 bases: TGTGCCAGCAGCTTGAACATTCGCGGGGAGCTGTTTTTT. It encodes CASSLNIRGELFF. Filled out from reference TRBV11-3 and TRBJ2-2, the complete variable domain reads EAGVVQSPRYKIIEKKQPVAFWCNPISGHNTLYWYLQNLGQGPELLIRYENEEAVDDSQLPKDRFSAERLKGVDSTLKIQPAELGDSAVYLCASSLNIRGELFFGEGSRLTVL.